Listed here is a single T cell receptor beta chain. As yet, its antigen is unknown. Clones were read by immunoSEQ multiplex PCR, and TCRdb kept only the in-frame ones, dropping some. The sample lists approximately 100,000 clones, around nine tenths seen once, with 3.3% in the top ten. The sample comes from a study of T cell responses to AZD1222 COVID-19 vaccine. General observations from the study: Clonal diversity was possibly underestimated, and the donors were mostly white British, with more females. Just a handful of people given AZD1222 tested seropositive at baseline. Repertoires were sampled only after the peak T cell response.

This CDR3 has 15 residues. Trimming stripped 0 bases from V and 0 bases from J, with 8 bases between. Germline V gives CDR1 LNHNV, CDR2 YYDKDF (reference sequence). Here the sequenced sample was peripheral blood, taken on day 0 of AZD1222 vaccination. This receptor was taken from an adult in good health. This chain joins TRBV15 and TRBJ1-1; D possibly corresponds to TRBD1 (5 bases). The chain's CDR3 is CATSRDLGVNTEAFF. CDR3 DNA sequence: TGTGCCACCAGCAGAGACCTGGGGGTGAACACTGAAGCTTTCTTT. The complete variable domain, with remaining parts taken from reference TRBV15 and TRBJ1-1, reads DAMVIQNPRYQVTQFGKPVTLSCSQTLNHNVMYWYQQKSSQAPKLLFHYYDKDFNNEADTPDNFQSRRPNTSFCFLDIRSPGLGDTAMYLCATSRDLGVNTEAFFGQGTRLTVV.